The 18 T cell receptor beta chains in this list originate from one sample, sequenced in a study of T cells in Graves' hyperthyroidism and ophthalmopathy. TCR beta CDR3 sequences were amplified from RNA transcripts. HTBI primers were the set used in a first-round RT-PCR of the TCR CDR3. TCRdb reanalysed the multiplex PCR reads using MiXCR and keeps one entry per CDR3 protein. Altogether about 660,000 distinct CDR3 sequences are present, roughly 45% being singletons, with the ten largest covering roughly 6.5%. Specimen: peripheral blood or thyroid tissue (not recorded which). These receptors originate from an adult man with Graves' disease, either hyperthyroidism or ophthalmopathy (not recorded which).

The chain joins TRBV10-3 to TRBJ2-2, with a tentative D call TRBD1 (5 bases). The CDR3 totals 14 residues. Per the germline V gene, CDR1 is ENHRY and CDR2 is SYGVKD. Between the trimmed V and J ends, which lost 2 bases and 1 base, there was a span of 5 bases. As DNA, the CDR3 is TGTGCCATCAGTGAGAGGGGGAACACCGGGGAGCTGTTTTTT. Translation: CAISERGNTGELFF.

This clonotype occurred once. A read error is possible here, since a much larger clone lies one base away. The rearrangement links TRBV2 to TRBJ1-5; a possible D gene is TRBD1 (5 bases). This CDR3 spans 13 amino acids. Germline assignment: CDR1 SNHLY and CDR2 FYNNEI. V lost 3 bases and J lost 7, with 10 bases in between. The CDR3 loop is CASSDWGVQPQHF. The CDR3 DNA follows: TGTGCCAGCAGTGACTGGGGGGTACAGCCCCAGCATTTT.

As concerns this clonotype: A read error may explain this, as a much larger clone is one base away. The genes are TRBV10-3 and TRBJ1-1, with D possibly being TRBD1 (5 bases). The CDR3 covers 14 residues. V lost 4 bases and J 1 base, leaving 10 bases between the germline ends. In germline, CDR1 is ENHRY, CDR2 SYGVKD. The CDR3 sequence is CAISVGVENTEAFF. CDR3 in DNA: TGTGCCATCAGTGTAGGGGTCGAGAACACTGAAGCTTTCTTT.

V is TRBV9 and J is TRBJ1-5, with D perhaps TRBD1 (6 bases). V was cut by 2 bases and J by 0 bases, with 9 bases left in between. CDR1 SGDLS and CDR2 YYNGEE come from the germline V gene. This CDR3 contains 15 residues. This CDR3 reads CASSVGGSSNQPQHF. CDR3 nucleotide sequence: TGTGCCAGCAGCGTCGGGGGCTCTAGCAATCAGCCCCAGCATTTT.

As for this clonotype: Possible read error: a much larger clone is one base away. This chain joins TRBV7-8 and TRBJ2-2; no clear D gene. Germline CDR1 reads SGHVS; CDR2 reads FQNEAQ. The CDR3 loop spans 14 amino acids. Trimming took off 4 bases at V and 3 bases at J, with 9 bases between the two ends. In DNA, the CDR3 is TGTGCCAGCAGCTCCGATGGGGACACCGGGGAGCTGTTTTTT. Translated, it gives CASSSDGDTGELFF.

This clonotype was seen a few times. The V and J genes are TRBV2 and TRBJ1-6, with D hard to call. This CDR3 contains 16 residues. Trimming took off 5 bases at V and 0 bases at J, with 11 bases between the two ends. Germline CDR1 reads SNHLY; CDR2 reads FYNNEI. The CDR3: CASSSAKSSYNSPLHF. The CDR3 coding sequence is TGTGCCAGCAGTTCGGCGAAGAGCTCCTATAATTCACCCCTCCACTTT.

The table lists this clonotype with a few counts. This chain links TRBV5-5 with TRBJ1-2; 8 bases match TRBD1. V shed 4 bases, J shed 4 bases, and the junction held 6 bases outside the gene matches. The CDR3 consists of 14 residues. Germline V lookup: CDR1 SGHKS, CDR2 YYEKEE (reference sequence). This CDR3 is CASSVDRGVYGYTF. CDR3 bases: TGTGCCAGCAGCGTTGACAGGGGTGTCTATGGCTACACCTTC.

The chain couples TRBV20-1 to TRBJ2-5; 8 positions match TRBD2. Germline CDR1 DFQATT, CDR2 SNEGSKA (reference sequence). There are 13 residues in the CDR3. V was clipped by 6 bases and J by 1 base; unmatched bases: 4. CDR3 DNA: TGCAGTGCCCAAGGGACTAGCCAAGAGACCCAGTACTTC. The encoded protein is CSAQGTSQETQYF.

This clonotype appeared once. V usage is TRBV30 and J usage is TRBJ1-5; D gene ambiguous. Per the germline V gene, CDR1 is GTSNPN and CDR2 is SVGIG (reference sequence). CDR3 length equals 13 residues. The V and J ends lost 2 bases and 3 bases respectively, with 8 bases between them. In nucleotides, the CDR3 is TGTGCCTGGAGTCCAGCCAACAATCAGCCCCAGCATTTT. Residues: CAWSPANNQPQHF.

The CDR3 bases are TGCAGCGTTGAGGAAAGCGGGGGTGAGCAGTTCTTC. Protein product: CSVEESGGEQFF. The chain links TRBV29-1 to TRBJ2-1; 8 bases match TRBD2. Germline V gives CDR1 SQVTM, CDR2 ANQGSEA. The CDR3 runs 12 residues. After removal of 3 bases from V and 9 bases from J, the junction contained 4 bases not matched to a gene.

This clonotype came up many times. The CDR3 loop reads CASSLWGRGSNQPQHF. Here the CDR3 DNA reads TGTGCCAGCAGCCTCTGGGGCAGGGGCAGCAATCAGCCCCAGCATTTT. This rearrangement joins TRBV7-9 to TRBJ1-5, with D possibly TRBD1 on 6 matching bases. Per germline, CDR1 SEHNR and CDR2 FQNEAQ (reference sequence). Trimming took 5 bases from V and 1 from J, leaving 15 bases between them. This CDR3 is 16 amino acids long.

This chain connects TRBV15 to TRBJ2-5, with a weak D call TRBD1 (6 bases). The end of the DNA fits TRBJ2-1 better, so the J call may be wrong. From germline, CDR1 is LNHNV and CDR2 YYDKDF (reference sequence). The CDR3 has 16 residues. CDR3 region: CATSRATGVRSIEQFF. For the CDR3, the DNA is TGTGCCACCAGCAGAGCGACAGGAGTAAGGTCTATTGAGCAGTTCTTC.

J is TRBJ2-5 and V is TRBV12-3 or TRBV12-4, with 9 bases matching TRBD2. V shed 3 bases, J shed 9 bases, and the junction held 8 bases outside the gene matches. There are 14 residues in the CDR3. The CDR3 coding sequence is TGTGCCAGCAGTTTTCAGCGGGGGGCCGAGGCCCAGTACTTC. Translated: CASSFQRGAEAQYF.

V is TRBV20-1 and J is TRBJ1-5; possible D gene TRBD1, 5 bases. V was shortened by 6 bases and J by 5 bases, with 14 bases between the two germline ends. The CDR3 runs 13 residues. Germline V gene lookup returns CDR1 DFQATT and CDR2 SNEGSKA (reference sequence). CDR3 loop: CSARGAADQPQHF. The CDR3 region has the DNA TGCAGTGCCCGTGGGGCGGCAGATCAGCCCCAGCATTTT.

In regard to this clonotype: A much larger clone is a single base away; this may be a read error. J is TRBJ1-1 and V is TRBV10-3; D remains ambiguous. The length of the CDR3 is 13 residues. The germline V gene has CDR1 ENHRY and CDR2 SYGVKD. The CDR3, as DNA: TGTGCCATCAGTGGTGGGGTCCCAGCTGAAGCCTTCTTT. Its protein is CAISGGVPAEAFF.

The V and J genes are TRBV7-8 and TRBJ2-7; 7 bases map to TRBD2. In germline, CDR1 is SGHVS, CDR2 FQNEAQ. This CDR3 has 14 residues. The junction had 9 bases not matched to a gene; V was cut back by 5 bases and J by 5 bases. The CDR3 spells CASSRRRAGDEQYF. The CDR3 DNA reads as TGTGCCAGCAGCCGAAGGCGTGCGGGAGACGAGCAGTACTTC.

This clonotype was picked up many times. The chain is built from TRBV25-1 and TRBJ1-1; D is possibly TRBD1 (5 bases). The V gene's germline CDR1 is MGHDK and CDR2 SYGVNS. V gave up 3 bases and J gave up 6 bases, with 5 bases separating them. CDR3 length: 11 amino acids. The CDR3 here is CASSEGAEAFF. CDR3 nucleotides: TGTGCCAGCAGTGAGGGGGCTGAAGCTTTCTTT.

The chain combines TRBV3-1 with TRBJ1-1; D possibly corresponds to TRBD1 (6 bases). This CDR3 has 15 amino acids. V was trimmed by 0 bases and J by 1 base, leaving 9 bases between them. CDR1 and CDR2 (germline): LGHDT, YNNKEL (reference sequence). CDR3 loop: CASSQEGARNTEAFF. The CDR3, as DNA: TGTGCCAGCAGCCAAGAGGGGGCCAGGAACACTGAAGCTTTCTTT.